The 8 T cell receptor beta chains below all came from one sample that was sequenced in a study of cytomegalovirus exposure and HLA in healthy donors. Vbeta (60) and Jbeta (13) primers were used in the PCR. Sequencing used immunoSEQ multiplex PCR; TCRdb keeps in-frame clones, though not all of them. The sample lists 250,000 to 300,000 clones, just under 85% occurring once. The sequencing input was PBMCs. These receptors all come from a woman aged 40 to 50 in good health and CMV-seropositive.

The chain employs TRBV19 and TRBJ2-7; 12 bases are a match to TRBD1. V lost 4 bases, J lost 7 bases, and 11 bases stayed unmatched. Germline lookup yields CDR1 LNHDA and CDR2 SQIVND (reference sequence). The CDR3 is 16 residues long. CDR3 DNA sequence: TGTGCCAGTAGTAGAAACCCGGGACAGGGGGCGGGAGAGCAGTACTTC. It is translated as CASSRNPGQGAGEQYF.

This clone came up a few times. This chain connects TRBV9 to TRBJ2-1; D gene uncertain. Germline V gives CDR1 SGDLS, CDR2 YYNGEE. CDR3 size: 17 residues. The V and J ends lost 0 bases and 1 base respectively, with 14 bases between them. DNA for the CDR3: TGTGCCAGCAGCGTAGATCTGAGTCTAGATTCCTACAATGAGCAGTTCTTC. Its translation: CASSVDLSLDSYNEQFF.

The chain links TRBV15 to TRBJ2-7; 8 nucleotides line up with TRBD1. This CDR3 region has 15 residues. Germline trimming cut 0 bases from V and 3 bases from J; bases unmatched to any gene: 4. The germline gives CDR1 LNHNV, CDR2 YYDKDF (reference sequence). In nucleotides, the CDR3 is TGTGCCACCAGCAGAGAGAGGACAGGGAGCTACGAGCAGTACTTC. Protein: CATSRERTGSYEQYF.

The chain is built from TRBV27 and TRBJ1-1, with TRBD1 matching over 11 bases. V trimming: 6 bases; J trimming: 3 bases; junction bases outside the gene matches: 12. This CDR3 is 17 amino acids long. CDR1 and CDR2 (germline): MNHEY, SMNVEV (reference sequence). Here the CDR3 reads CASRDRGQGKKDTEAFF. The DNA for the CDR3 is TGTGCCAGCAGGGACAGGGGGCAAGGGAAGAAGGACACTGAAGCTTTCTTT.

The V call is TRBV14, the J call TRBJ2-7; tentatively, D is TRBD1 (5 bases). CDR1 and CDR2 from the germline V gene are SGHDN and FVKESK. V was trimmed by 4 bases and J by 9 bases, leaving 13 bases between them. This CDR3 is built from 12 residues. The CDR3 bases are TGTGCCAGCAGCCCCGGGCCAGGGTCGCAGTACTTC. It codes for CASSPGPGSQYF.

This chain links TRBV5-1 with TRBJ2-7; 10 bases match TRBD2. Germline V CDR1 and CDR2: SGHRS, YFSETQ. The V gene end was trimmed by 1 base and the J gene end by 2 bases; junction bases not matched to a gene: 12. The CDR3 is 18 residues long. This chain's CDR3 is CASSLHGPSGSAPYEQYF. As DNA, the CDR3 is TGCGCCAGCAGCTTGCACGGACCTAGCGGGAGCGCCCCCTACGAGCAGTACTTC.

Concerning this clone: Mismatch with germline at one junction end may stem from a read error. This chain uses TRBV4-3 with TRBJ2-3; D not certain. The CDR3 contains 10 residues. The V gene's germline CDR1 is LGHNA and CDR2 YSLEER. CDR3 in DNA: TGCGCCAGCAGGCACCTCTACCGAGGTTTT. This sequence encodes CASRHLYRGF.

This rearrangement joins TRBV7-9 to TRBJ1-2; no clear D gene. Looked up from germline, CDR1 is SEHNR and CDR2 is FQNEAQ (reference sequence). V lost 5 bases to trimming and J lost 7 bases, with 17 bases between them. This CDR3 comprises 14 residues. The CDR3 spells CASSATKGVPGYTF. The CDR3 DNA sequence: TGTGCCAGCAGCGCAACCAAGGGAGTTCCTGGCTACACCTTC. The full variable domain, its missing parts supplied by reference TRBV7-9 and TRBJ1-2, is DTGVSQNPRHKITKRGQNVTFRCDPISEHNRLYWYRQTLGQGPEFLTYFQNEAQLEKSRLLSDRFSAERPKGSFSTLEIQRTEQGDSAMYLCASSATKGVPGYTFGSGTRLTVV.